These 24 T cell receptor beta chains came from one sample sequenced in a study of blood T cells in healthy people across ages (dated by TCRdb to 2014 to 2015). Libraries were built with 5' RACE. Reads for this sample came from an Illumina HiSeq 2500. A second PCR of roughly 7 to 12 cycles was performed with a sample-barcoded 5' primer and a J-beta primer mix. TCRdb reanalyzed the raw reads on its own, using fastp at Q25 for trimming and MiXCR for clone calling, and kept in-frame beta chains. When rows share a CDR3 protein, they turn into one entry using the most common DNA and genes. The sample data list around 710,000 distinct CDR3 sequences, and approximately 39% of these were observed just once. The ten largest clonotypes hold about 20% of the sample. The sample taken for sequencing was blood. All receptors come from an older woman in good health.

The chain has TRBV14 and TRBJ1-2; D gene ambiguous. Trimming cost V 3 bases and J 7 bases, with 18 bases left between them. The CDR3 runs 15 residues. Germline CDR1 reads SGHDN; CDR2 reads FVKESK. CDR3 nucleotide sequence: TGTGCCAGCAGCCATACGGGAGTAGAGGGTCTTGGCTACACCTTC. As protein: CASSHTGVEGLGYTF.

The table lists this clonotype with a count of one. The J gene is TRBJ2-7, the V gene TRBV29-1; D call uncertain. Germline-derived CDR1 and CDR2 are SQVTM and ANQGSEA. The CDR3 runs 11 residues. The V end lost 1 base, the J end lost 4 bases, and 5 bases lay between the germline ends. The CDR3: CSVEVAYEQYF. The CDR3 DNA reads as TGCAGCGTTGAAGTGGCTTACGAGCAGTACTTC.

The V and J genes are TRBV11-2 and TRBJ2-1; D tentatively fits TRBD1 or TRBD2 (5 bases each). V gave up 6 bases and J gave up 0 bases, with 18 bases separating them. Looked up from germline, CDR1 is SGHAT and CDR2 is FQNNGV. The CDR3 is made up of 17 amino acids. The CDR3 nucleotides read TGTGCCAGCAGGGACGGGGCTGCAACGAGCTCCTACAATGAGCAGTTCTTC. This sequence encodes CASRDGAATSSYNEQFF.

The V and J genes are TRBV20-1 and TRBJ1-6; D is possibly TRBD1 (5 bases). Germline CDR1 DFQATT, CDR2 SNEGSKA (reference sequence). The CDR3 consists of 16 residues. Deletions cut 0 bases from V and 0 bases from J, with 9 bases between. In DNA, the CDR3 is TGCAGTGCTAGAGATCTGAGGGGCTCCTATAATTCACCCCTCCACTTT. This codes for CSARDLRGSYNSPLHF.

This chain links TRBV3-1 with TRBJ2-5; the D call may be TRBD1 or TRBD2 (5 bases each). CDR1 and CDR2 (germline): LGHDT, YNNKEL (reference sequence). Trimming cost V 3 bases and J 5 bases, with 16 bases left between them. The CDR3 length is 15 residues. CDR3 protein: CASSHGASNPETQYF. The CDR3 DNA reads TGTGCCAGCAGCCACGGGGCGTCAAATCCGGAGACCCAGTACTTC.

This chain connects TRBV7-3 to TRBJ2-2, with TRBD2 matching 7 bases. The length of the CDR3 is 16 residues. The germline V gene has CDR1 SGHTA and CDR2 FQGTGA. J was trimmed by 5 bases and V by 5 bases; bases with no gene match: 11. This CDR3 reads CASSPQSGLLTGELFF. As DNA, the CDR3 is TGTGCCAGCAGCCCACAATCGGGACTACTTACCGGGGAGCTGTTTTTT.

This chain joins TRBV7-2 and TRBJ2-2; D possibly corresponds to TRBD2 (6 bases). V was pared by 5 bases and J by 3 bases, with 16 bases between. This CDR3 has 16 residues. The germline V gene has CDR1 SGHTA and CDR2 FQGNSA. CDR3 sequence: CASSLVPGVYTGELFF. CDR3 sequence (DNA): TGTGCCAGCAGCCTAGTTCCGGGGGTCTACACCGGGGAGCTGTTTTTT.

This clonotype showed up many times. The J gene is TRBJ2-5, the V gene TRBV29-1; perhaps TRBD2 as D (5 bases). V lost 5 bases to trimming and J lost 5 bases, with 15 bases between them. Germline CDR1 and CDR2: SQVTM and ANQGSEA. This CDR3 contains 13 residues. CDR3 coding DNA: TGCAGCGTTTACAGACACGCGGGCGAGACCCAGTACTTC. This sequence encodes CSVYRHAGETQYF.

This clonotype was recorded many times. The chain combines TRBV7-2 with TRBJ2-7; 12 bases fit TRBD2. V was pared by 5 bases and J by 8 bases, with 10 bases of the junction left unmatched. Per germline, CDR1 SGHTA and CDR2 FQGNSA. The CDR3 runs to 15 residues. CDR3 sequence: CASSRGTSGWSKQYF. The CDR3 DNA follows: TGTGCCAGCAGCCGAGGGACTAGCGGGTGGTCAAAGCAGTACTTC.

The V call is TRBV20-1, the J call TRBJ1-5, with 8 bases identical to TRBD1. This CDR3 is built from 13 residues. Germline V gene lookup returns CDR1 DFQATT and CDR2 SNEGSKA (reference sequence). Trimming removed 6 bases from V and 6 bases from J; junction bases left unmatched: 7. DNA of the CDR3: TGCAGTGCAGTACCAGGGGGCGGTCAGCCCCAGCATTTT. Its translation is CSAVPGGGQPQHF.

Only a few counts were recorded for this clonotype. DNA of the CDR3: TGTGCCAGCTCAAGTGAAGACATTCAGTACTTC. Translation gives CASSSEDIQYF. This chain links TRBV18 with TRBJ2-4, with D unclear. Trimming took 5 bases from V and 8 from J, leaving 7 bases between them. The CDR3 sequence is 11 residues long. Germline CDR1 is KGHSH and CDR2 is LQKENI.

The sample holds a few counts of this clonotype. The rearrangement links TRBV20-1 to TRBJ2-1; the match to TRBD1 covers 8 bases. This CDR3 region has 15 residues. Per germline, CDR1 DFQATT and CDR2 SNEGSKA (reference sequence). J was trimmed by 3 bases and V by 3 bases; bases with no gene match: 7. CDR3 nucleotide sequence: TGCAGTGCTAGGGCAACAGGGGGATTCTACAATGAGCAGTTCTTC. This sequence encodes CSARATGGFYNEQFF.

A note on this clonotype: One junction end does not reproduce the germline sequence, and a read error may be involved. CDR3 DNA sequence: TGTGTCAGCAGTGAGGCGGGTGGGTATGGCTACACCTTC. Amino acids: CVSSEAGGYGYTF. The V call is TRBV25-1, the J call TRBJ1-2; unclear D gene. The CDR3 is 13 amino acids. Germline CDR1 reads MGHDK; CDR2 reads SYGVNS.

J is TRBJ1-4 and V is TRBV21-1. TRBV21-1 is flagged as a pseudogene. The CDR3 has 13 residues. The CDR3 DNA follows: TGTGCCAGCAGCCGCGGACGGCAAGAAAAACTGTTTTTT. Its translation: CASSRGRQEKLFF.

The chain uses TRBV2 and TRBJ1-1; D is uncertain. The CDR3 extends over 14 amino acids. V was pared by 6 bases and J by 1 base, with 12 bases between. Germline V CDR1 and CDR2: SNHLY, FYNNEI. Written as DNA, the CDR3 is TGTGCCAGCAGAGGGCGTACGACGAACACTGAAGCTTTCTTT. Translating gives CASRGRTTNTEAFF.

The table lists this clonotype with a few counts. Written as DNA, the CDR3 is TGTGCCAGCAGCTTGGAGCAGGGGGCCACTGAAGCTTTCTTT. As protein: CASSLEQGATEAFF. V is TRBV5-6 and J is TRBJ1-1, with 8 bases aligning to TRBD1. This CDR3 is built from 14 residues. The germline gives CDR1 SGHDT, CDR2 YYEEEE. V shed 0 bases, J shed 4 bases, and the junction held 2 bases outside the gene matches.

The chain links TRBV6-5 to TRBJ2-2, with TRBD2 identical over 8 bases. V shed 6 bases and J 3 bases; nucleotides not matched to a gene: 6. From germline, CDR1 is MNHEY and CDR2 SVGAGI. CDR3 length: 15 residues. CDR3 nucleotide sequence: TGTGCCAGCAGCCGGACAGCGGGAGACACCGGGGAGCTGTTTTTT. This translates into CASSRTAGDTGELFF.

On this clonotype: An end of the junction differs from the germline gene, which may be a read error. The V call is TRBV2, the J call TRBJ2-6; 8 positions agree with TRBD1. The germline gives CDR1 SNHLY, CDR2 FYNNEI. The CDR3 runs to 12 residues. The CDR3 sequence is CASNQGATVLTF. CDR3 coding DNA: TGTGCCAGCAACCAGGGGGCCACCGTCCTGACTTTC.

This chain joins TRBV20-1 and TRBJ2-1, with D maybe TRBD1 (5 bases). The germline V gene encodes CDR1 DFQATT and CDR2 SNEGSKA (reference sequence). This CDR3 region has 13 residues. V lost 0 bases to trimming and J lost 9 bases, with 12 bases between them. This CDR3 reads CSARDGAWGEQFF. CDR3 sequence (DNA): TGCAGTGCTAGAGATGGGGCTTGGGGTGAGCAGTTCTTC.

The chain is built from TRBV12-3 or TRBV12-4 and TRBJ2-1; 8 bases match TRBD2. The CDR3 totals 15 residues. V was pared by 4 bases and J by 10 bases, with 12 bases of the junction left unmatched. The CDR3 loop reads CASSSNLAGPVEQFF. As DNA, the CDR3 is TGTGCCAGCAGTTCAAACTTAGCGGGGCCAGTCGAGCAGTTCTTC.

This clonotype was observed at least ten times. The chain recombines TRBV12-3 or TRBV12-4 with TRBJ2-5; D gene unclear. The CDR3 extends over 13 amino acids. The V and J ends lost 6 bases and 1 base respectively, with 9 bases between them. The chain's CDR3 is CASSFGSQETQYF. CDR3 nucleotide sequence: TGTGCCAGCAGCTTTGGTAGCCAAGAGACCCAGTACTTC.

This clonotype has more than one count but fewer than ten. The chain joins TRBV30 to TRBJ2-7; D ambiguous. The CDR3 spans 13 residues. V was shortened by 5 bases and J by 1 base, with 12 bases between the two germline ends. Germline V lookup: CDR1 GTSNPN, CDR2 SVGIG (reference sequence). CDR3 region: CAWEVHRSYEQYF. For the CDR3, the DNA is TGTGCCTGGGAAGTCCACCGATCCTACGAGCAGTACTTC. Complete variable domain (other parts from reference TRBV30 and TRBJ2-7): SQTIHQWPATLVQPVGSPLSLECTVEGTSNPNLYWYRQAAGRGLQLLFYSVGIGQISSEVPQNLSASRPQDRQFILSSKKLLLSDSGFYLCAWEVHRSYEQYFGPGTRLTVT.

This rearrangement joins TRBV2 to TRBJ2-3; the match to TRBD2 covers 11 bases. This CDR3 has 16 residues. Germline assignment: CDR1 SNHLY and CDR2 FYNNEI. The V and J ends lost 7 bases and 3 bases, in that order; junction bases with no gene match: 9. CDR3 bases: TGTGCCAGCAACCAACGCCTAGCGGGGGGAACAGATACGCAGTATTTT. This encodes CASNQRLAGGTDTQYF.

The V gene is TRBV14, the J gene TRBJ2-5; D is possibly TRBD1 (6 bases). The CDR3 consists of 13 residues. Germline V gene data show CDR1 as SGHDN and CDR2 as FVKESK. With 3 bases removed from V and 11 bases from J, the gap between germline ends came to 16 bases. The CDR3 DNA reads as TGTGCCAGCAGCCAGGGGGCGGACAATGAGCAGTACTTC. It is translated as CASSQGADNEQYF. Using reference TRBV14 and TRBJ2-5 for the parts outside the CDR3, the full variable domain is EAGVTQFPSHSVIEKGQTVTLRCDPISGHDNLYWYRRVMGKEIKFLLHFVKESKQDESGMPNNRFLAERTGGTYSTLKVQPAELEDSGVYFCASSQGADNEQYFGPGTRLLVL.